The clone carrying this T cell receptor beta chain has at least ten counts. Authors' methods: Just over 95,000 TCRs per sample was the median, with a range of about 20,000 to 700,000. Each CDR3 protein is one row after TCRdb ran MiXCR on the RACE reads. V and J calls and clone size were set by TCRdb, not the authors. The sample includes 300,000 to 350,000 distinct CDR3 sequences, around 7% of them seen just once. This specimen comes from a study of human T cells and chemical hapten exposure. Study context: Diphenylcyclopropenone doses were given weekly to the scalps of patients across the approximately 24-week study.

CDR3 length: 14 amino acids. Germline-derived CDR1 and CDR2 are DFQATT and SNEGSKA (reference sequence). V dropped 6 bases and J dropped 6; count of bases not matched to a gene: 9. The time point: patch test 1, 2 weeks after DPC sensitization. This sample's treatment: therapeutic diphenylcyclopropenone sensitization with weekly scalp DPC. This receptor was obtained from a woman aged 18-29 years with alopecia areata. Some clones in this sample may be carry-over from other donors' samples. This sequence joins TRBV20-1 and TRBJ2-3; TRBD2 matches at 10 bases. This material consisted of whole blood, taken in connection with sensitization to the hapten diphenylcyclopropenone (DPC). The CDR3 is CSAGGTSVSDTQYF. Written as DNA, the CDR3 is TGCAGTGCCGGGGGGACTAGCGTCTCCGATACGCAGTATTTT.